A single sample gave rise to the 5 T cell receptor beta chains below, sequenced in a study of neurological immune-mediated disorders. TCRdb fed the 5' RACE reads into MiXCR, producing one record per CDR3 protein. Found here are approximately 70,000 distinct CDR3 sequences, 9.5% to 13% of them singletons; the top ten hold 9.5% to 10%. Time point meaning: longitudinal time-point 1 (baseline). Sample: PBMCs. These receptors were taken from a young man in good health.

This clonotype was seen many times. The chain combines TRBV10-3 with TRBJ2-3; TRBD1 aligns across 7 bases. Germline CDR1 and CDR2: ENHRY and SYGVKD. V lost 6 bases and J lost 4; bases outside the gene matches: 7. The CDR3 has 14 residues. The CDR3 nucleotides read TGTGCCATCAGGGGACAGTCTGGGGCAGATACGCAGTATTTT. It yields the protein CAIRGQSGADTQYF.

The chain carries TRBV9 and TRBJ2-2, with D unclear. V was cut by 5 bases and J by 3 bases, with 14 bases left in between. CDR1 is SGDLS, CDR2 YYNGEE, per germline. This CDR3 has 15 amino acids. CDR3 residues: CASRPTCADTGELFF. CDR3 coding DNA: TGTGCCAGCAGACCTACTTGCGCCGACACCGGGGAGCTGTTTTTT.

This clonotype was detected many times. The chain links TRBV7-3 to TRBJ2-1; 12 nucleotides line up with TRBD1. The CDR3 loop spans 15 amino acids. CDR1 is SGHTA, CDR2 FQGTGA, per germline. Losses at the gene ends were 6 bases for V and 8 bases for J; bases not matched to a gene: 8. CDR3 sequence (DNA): TGTGCCAGCAGGACTCCGGGACAGGGGGCTTATGAGCAGTTCTTC. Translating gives CASRTPGQGAYEQFF.

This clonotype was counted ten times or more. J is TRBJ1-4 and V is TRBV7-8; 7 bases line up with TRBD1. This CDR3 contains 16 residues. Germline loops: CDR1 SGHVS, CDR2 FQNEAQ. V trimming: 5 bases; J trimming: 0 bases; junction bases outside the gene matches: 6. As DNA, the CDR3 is TGTGCCAGCAGCCTACTCCAGGGGGCAACTAATGAAAAACTGTTTTTT. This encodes CASSLLQGATNEKLFF.

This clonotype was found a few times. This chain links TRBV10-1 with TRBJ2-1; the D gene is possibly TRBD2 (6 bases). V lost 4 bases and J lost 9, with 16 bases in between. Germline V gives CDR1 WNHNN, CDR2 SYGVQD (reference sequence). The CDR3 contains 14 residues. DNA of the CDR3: TGCGCCAGCAGTGTGGTGCGGGAAAACGGTGAGCAGTTCTTC. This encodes CASSVVRENGEQFF.